Below, 17 T cell receptor beta chains from the same sample are listed, as sequenced in a study of blood T cells in healthy people across ages. It was with a sample-barcoded 5' primer and a J-beta primer mix that a second PCR of about 6 to 12 cycles was run. TCRdb independently ran MiXCR on the 5' RACE reads; one entry per CDR3 protein. Of approximately 1,000,000 distinct CDR3 sequences in the sample, less than 50% were seen once. Specimen: blood. These receptors were obtained from a woman in her fifties or sixties in good health.

The chain uses TRBV3-1 and TRBJ1-2; D is perhaps TRBD1 (5 bases). CDR1 and CDR2 (germline): LGHDT, YNNKEL (reference sequence). The V end was cut by 1 base, the J end by 4 bases, with 13 bases between. There are 15 residues in the CDR3. The CDR3 region has the DNA TGTGCCAGCAGCCAAGGACAGAGTGAGGCCTATGGCTACACCTTC. It encodes CASSQGQSEAYGYTF.

This clonotype was counted between two and nine times. This chain links TRBV5-1 with TRBJ2-2, with 7 positions matching TRBD2. Germline lookup yields CDR1 SGHRS and CDR2 YFSETQ. V lost 0 bases to trimming and J lost 0 bases; unmatched junction nucleotides: 8. CDR3 size: 18 residues. The CDR3 sequence: CASSLVVGLPSNTGELFF. The CDR3 DNA follows: TGCGCCAGCAGCTTGGTTGTGGGACTACCATCGAACACCGGGGAGCTGTTTTTT.

V gene TRBV30 combines with J gene TRBJ2-5, with 7 bases fitting TRBD2. The CDR3 contains 14 residues. CDR1 and CDR2 (germline): GTSNPN, SVGIG (reference sequence). Trimming at V came to 4 bases and at J to 3 bases, leaving 8 bases not matched to a gene. The CDR3 is CAWMPPGGKETQYF. The CDR3 DNA sequence: TGTGCCTGGATGCCTCCGGGAGGAAAAGAGACCCAGTACTTC.

The V gene is TRBV6-6, the J gene TRBJ2-1; D might be TRBD1 (6 bases). The J call is uncertain, as TRBJ2-7 better fits the DNA end. The CDR3 has 15 residues. The germline V gene encodes CDR1 MNHNY and CDR2 SVGAGI (reference sequence). CDR3 region: CASSYTRTVYNEQYF. In nucleotides, the CDR3 is TGTGCCAGCAGTTACACCAGGACAGTCTACAATGAGCAGTACTTC.

This chain joins TRBV19 and TRBJ1-6, with TRBD1 as a possible D gene (5 bases). From germline, CDR1 is LNHDA and CDR2 SQIVND (reference sequence). The V and J ends lost 7 bases and 9 bases respectively, with 16 bases between them. The CDR3 runs 14 residues. CDR3 DNA: TGTGCCAGTACCTTACAGGCGTCCGGTTCACCCCTCCACTTT. Translation: CASTLQASGSPLHF.

This clonotype was seen more than once but under ten times. The V gene is TRBV5-1, the J gene TRBJ2-7, with 7 nucleotides matching TRBD1. The germline V gene has CDR1 SGHRS and CDR2 YFSETQ. With V trimmed by 4 bases and J by 5 bases, 12 bases remained unmatched. CDR3 length: 15 amino acids. In DNA form, the CDR3 reads TGCGCCAGCAGCATCCAGACAGGGAGAATGGACGAGCAGTACTTC. It is translated as CASSIQTGRMDEQYF.

This clonotype was observed a few times. A much larger clone sits a single nucleotide away, making a read error possible. V and J are TRBV20-1 and TRBJ2-1, with TRBD2 matching over 9 bases. J gave up 8 bases and V 6 bases, and 11 bases lay outside the gene matches. The CDR3 contains 14 residues. CDR1 and CDR2 from the germline V gene are DFQATT and SNEGSKA (reference sequence). This chain's CDR3 is CSAPGRAGGHEQFF. The CDR3 coding sequence is TGCAGTGCCCCGGGACGAGCGGGAGGTCATGAGCAGTTCTTC.

The chain carries TRBV20-1 and TRBJ2-1; D is possibly TRBD1 or TRBD2 (5 bases each). Trimming took 4 bases from V and 2 from J, leaving 12 bases between them. The length of the CDR3 is 14 residues. Germline V gives CDR1 DFQATT, CDR2 SNEGSKA (reference sequence). This CDR3 is CSAKAGTPYNEQFF. CDR3 nucleotides: TGCAGTGCTAAGGCCGGGACCCCCTACAATGAGCAGTTCTTC.

This clonotype was seen a single time. The J gene is TRBJ2-2, the V gene TRBV7-8; the match to TRBD2 covers 10 bases. The trim removed 4 bases at V and 4 bases at J, leaving 12 bases unmatched. The CDR3 extends over 18 amino acids. The germline V gene encodes CDR1 SGHVS and CDR2 FQNEAQ. In DNA form, the CDR3 reads TGTGCCAGCAGCTCGGACCGGAGCGGGAGGGCCCTCACCGGGGAGCTGTTTTTT. Its protein product is CASSSDRSGRALTGELFF.

The rearrangement joins TRBV5-5 to TRBJ1-5, with D perhaps TRBD1 (6 bases). The CDR3 is 15 residues long. V lost 3 bases and J 3 bases, leaving 13 bases between the germline ends. CDR1 is SGHKS and CDR2 is YYEKEE in the germline V gene (reference sequence). The CDR3 protein is CASSSQGTLNQPQHF. Written as DNA, the CDR3 is TGTGCCAGCAGCTCGCAGGGGACACTCAATCAGCCCCAGCATTTT.

V gene TRBV6-1 combines with J gene TRBJ2-5, with no clear D. This CDR3 has 15 amino acids. The ends were cut back, 1 base at V and 1 base at J, with 10 bases in the middle. Germline V gene sequence: CDR1 MNHNS, CDR2 SASEGT. The CDR3 DNA reads as TGTGCCAGCAGTGAAGGACACCCATTCCAAGAGACCCAGTACTTC. It codes for CASSEGHPFQETQYF.

J is TRBJ1-1 and V is TRBV20-1, with D hard to call. Germline CDR1 DFQATT, CDR2 SNEGSKA (reference sequence). CDR3 length: 17 residues. V was cut by 1 base and J by 0 bases, with 18 bases left in between. The CDR3 DNA reads TGCAGTGCTAGAGTCCACCGGTTAAGACACGTGAACACTGAAGCTTTCTTT. Its protein is CSARVHRLRHVNTEAFF.

With regard to this clonotype: This may be a read error, as it is one base from a much larger clone. This rearrangement joins TRBV29-1 to TRBJ2-6; D is possibly TRBD1 (6 bases). In germline, CDR1 is SQVTM, CDR2 ANQGSEA. The V end lost 7 bases, the J end lost 0 bases, and 16 bases lay between the germline ends. The CDR3 has 16 residues. CDR3 coding DNA: TGCAGCGCCGCATACGGGACACCCTCTGGGGCCAACGTCCTGACTTTC. This translates into CSAAYGTPSGANVLTF.

The rearrangement joins TRBV4-2 to TRBJ2-1; 7 bases fit TRBD2. The CDR3 loop spans 16 amino acids. Germline V gene data show CDR1 as LGHNA and CDR2 as YNFKEQ. V trimming: 5 bases; J trimming: 1 base; junction bases outside the gene matches: 8. CDR3 in DNA: TGTGCCAGCAGCACGATCCTAGCGGCTTCCTACAATGAGCAGTTCTTC. Translated: CASSTILAASYNEQFF.

As concerns this clonotype: Mismatch with germline at one junction end may stem from a read error. The V gene is TRBV28, the J gene TRBJ2-3, with 8 bases matching TRBD2. The V gene's germline CDR1 is MDHEN and CDR2 SYDVKM. The CDR3 consists of 16 residues. The CDR3 DNA reads as TGTGCCGGCAGTACACTAGCGGTAGCTCTCACAGATACGCAGTATTTT. As protein: CAGSTLAVALTDTQYF.

The chain has TRBV4-1 and TRBJ2-3; tentatively, D is TRBD2 (5 bases). There are 15 residues in the CDR3. Trimming removed 2 bases at V and 4 bases at J, with 13 bases between. The germline gives CDR1 MGHRA, CDR2 YSYEKL. The CDR3 loop reads CASSQTPLVADTQYF. The CDR3 bases are TGCGCCAGCAGCCAAACCCCACTAGTTGCAGATACGCAGTATTTT.

The V gene is TRBV29-1, the J gene TRBJ2-1; 9 bases match TRBD2. V trimming: 2 bases; J trimming: 6 bases; junction bases outside the gene matches: 14. This CDR3 has 17 amino acids. Germline CDR1 SQVTM, CDR2 ANQGSEA. The CDR3 is CSVEPLASGIVGNEQFF. CDR3 DNA sequence: TGCAGCGTTGAACCCCTGGCTAGCGGGATCGTTGGCAATGAGCAGTTCTTC.